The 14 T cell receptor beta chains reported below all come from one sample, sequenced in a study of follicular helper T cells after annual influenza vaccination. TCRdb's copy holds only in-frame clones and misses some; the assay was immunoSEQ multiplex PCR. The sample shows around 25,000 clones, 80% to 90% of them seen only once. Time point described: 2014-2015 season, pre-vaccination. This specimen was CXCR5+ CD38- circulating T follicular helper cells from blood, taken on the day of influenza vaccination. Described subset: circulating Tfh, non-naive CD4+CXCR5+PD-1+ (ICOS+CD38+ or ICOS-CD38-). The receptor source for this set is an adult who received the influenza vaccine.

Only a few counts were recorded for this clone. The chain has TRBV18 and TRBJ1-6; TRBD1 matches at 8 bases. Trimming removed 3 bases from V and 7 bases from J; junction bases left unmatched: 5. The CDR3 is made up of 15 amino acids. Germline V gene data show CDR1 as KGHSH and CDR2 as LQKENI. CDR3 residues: CASSPAGQVNSPLHF. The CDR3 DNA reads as TGTGCCAGCTCACCCGCGGGACAGGTGAATTCACCCCTCCACTTT.

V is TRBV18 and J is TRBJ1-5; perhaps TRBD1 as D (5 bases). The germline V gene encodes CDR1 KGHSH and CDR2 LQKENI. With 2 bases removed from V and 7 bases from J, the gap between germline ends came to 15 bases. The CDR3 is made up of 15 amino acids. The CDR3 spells CASSPRRDVGQPQHF. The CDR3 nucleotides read TGTGCCAGCTCACCAAGGAGGGACGTGGGACAGCCCCAGCATTTT.

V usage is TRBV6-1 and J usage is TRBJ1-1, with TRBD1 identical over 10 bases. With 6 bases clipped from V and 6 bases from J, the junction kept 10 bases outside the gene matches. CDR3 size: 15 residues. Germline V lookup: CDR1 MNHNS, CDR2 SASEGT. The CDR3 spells CASRGSDRGPAEAFF. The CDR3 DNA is TGTGCCAGCAGGGGAAGTGACAGGGGGCCGGCTGAAGCTTTCTTT.

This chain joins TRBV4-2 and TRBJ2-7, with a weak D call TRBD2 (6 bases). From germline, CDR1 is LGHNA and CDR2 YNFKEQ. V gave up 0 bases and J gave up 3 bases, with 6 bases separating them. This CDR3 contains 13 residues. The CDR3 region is CASSQEGGYEQYF. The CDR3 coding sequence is TGTGCCAGCAGCCAAGAGGGGGGCTACGAGCAGTACTTC.

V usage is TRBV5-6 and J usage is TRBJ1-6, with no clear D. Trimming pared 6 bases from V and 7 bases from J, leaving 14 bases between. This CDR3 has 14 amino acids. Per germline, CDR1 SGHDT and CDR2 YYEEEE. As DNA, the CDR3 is TGTGCCAGCAATTCCGGGATGGGGAATTCACCCCTCCACTTT. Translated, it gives CASNSGMGNSPLHF.

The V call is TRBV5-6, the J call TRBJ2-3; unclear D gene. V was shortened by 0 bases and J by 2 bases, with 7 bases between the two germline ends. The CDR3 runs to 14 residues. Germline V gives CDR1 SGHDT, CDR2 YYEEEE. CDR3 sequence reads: CASSLGAHTDTQYF. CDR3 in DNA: TGTGCCAGCAGCTTGGGGGCCCACACAGATACGCAGTATTTT.

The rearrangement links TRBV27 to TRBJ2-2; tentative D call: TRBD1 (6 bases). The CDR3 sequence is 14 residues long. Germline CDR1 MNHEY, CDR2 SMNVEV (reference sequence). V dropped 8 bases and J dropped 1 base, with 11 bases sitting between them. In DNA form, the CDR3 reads TGTGCCAGCTGGGGACACTTGAACACCGGGGAGCTGTTTTTT. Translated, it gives CASWGHLNTGELFF.

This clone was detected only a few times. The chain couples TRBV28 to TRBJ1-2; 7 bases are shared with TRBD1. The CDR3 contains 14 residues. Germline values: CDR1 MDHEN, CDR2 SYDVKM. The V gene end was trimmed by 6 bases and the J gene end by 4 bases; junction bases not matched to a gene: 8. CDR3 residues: CASRAGTAIYGYTF. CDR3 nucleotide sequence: TGTGCCAGCAGAGCCGGGACAGCGATCTATGGCTACACCTTC.

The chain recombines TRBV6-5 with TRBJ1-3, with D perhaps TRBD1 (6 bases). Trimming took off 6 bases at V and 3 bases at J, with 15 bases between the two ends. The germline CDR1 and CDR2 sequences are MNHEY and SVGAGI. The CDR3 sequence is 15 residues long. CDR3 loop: CASSRRTVHGNTIYF. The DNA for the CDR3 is TGTGCCAGCAGCCGACGGACAGTTCATGGAAACACCATATATTTT.

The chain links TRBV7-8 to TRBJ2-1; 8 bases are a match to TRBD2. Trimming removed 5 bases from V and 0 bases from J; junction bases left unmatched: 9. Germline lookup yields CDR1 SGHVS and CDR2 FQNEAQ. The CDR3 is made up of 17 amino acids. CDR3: CASSPPPSGSSYNEQFF. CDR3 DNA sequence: TGTGCCAGCAGCCCACCTCCGAGCGGGAGCTCCTACAATGAGCAGTTCTTC.

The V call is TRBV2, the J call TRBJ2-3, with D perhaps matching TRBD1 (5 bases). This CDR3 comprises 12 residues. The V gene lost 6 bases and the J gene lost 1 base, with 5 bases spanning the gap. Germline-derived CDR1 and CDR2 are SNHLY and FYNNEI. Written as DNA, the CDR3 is TGTGCCAGCAGACAGGGCACAGATACGCAGTATTTT. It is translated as CASRQGTDTQYF.

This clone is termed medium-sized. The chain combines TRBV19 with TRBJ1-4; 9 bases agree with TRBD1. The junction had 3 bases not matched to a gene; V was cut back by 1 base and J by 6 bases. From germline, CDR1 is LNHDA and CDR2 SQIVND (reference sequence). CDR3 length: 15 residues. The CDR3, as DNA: TGTGCCAGTAGTATAGGGGACAGGGCGGATGAAAAACTGTTTTTT. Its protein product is CASSIGDRADEKLFF. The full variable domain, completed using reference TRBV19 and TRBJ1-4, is DGGITQSPKYLFRKEGQNVTLSCEQNLNHDAMYWYRQDPGQGLRLIYYSQIVNDFQKGDIAEGYSVSREKKESFPLTVTSAQKNPTAFYLCASSIGDRADEKLFFGSGTQLSVL.

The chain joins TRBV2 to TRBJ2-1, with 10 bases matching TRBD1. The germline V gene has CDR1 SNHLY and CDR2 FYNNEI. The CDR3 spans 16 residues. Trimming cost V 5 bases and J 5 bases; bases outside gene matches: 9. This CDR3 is CASSTPGQGFDNEQFF. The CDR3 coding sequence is TGTGCCAGCAGTACCCCGGGACAGGGGTTTGACAATGAGCAGTTCTTC.

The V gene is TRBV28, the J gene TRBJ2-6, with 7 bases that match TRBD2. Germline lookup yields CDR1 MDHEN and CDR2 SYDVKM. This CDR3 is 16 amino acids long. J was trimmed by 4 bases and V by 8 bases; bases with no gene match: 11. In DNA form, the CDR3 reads TGTGCCAGCCGCGGGAGTCGAGCGTCGGGGGCCAACGTCCTGACTTTC. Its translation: CASRGSRASGANVLTF.